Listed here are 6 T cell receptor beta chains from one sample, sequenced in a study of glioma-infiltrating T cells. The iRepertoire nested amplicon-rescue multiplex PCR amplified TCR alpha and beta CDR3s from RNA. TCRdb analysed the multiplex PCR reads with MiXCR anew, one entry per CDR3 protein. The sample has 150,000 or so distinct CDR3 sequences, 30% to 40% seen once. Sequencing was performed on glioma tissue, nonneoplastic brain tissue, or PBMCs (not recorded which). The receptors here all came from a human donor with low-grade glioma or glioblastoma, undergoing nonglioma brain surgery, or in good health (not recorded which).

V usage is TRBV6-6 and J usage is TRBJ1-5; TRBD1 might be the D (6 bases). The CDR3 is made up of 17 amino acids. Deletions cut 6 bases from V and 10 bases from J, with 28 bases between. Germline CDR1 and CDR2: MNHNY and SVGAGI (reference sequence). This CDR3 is CASSGTLTKLGDKPQHF. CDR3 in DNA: TGTGCCAGCAGCGGTACGCTTACCAAACTAGGGGACAAACCCCAGCATTTT.

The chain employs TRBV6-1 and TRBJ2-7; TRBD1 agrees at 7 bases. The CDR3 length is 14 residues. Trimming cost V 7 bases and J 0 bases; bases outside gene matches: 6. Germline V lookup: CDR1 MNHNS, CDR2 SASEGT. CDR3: CASMNQGVSYEQYF. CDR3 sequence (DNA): TGTGCCAGCATGAACCAGGGGGTCTCCTACGAGCAGTACTTC.

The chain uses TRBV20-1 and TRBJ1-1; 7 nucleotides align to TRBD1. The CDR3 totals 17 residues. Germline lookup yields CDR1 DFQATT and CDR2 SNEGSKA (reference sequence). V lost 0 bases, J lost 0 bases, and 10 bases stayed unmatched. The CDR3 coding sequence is TGCAGTGCTAGAGAAACCGGGACAGCGAACATGAACACTGAAGCTTTCTTT. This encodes CSARETGTANMNTEAFF.

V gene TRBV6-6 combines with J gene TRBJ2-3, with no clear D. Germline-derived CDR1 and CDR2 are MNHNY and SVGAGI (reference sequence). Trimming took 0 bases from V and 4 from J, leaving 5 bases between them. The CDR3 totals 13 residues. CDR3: CASSYSGSDTQYF. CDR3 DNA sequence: TGTGCCAGCAGTTACTCGGGATCAGATACGCAGTATTTT.

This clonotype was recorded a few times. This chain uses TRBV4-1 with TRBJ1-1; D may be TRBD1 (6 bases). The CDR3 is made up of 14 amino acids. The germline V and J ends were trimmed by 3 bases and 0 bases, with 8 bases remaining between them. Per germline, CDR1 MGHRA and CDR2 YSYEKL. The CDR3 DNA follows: TGCGCCAGCAGCCAGCGGGACATGAACACTGAAGCTTTCTTT. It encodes CASSQRDMNTEAFF.

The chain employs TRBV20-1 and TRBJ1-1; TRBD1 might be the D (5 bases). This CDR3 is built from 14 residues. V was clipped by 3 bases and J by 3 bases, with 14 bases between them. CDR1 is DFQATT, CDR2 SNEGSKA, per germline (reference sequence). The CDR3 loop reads CSARGPAGDTEAFF. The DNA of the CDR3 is TGCAGTGCTAGGGGGCCAGCGGGGGACACTGAAGCTTTCTTT.